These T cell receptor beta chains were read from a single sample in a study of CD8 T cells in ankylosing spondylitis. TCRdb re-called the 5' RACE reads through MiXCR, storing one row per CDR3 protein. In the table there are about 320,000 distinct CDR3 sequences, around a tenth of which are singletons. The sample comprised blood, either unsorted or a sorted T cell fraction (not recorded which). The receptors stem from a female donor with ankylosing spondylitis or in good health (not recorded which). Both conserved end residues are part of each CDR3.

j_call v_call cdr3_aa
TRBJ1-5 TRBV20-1 CSAHPGGDGLHQPQHF
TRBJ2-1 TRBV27 CASPLGGAYLGNEQFF
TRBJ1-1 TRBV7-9 CASSLRQGASTEAFF
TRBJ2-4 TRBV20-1 CSAREGLDLNIQYF
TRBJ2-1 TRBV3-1 CASSQAGTHYNEQFF
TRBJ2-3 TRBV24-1 CATSPISSGIADTQYF
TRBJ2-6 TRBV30 CAWKPWGQGVSGANVLTF
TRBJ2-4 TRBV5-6 CASSFGRTLAKNIQYF
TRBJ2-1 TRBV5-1 CASSLTGLRVNEQFF
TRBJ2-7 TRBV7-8 CASSLVTGLYEQYF
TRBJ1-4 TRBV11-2 CASSLVYPSPNEKLFF
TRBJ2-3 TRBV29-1 CSVELFSGTDTQYF
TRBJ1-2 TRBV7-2 CASSWLLNYGYTF
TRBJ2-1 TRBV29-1 CSVRDRSSYNEQFF
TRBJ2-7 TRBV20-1 CSATGATYEQYF
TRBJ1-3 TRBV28 CASTPKRRLFSGNTIYF
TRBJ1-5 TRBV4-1 CASSQEGARGQPQHF
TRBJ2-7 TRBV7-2 CASSPLGGRTYEQYF
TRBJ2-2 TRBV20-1 CSATRTGFIPGELFF